One and the same sample provided the 23 T cell receptor beta chains below, sequenced in a study of T cells in Graves' hyperthyroidism and ophthalmopathy. RNA transcripts served as the template for amplifying TCR beta CDR3 regions. In the first-round RT-PCR of the TCR CDR3, the HTBI primer set was used. TCRdb re-analysed the multiplex PCR reads in MiXCR, keeping a single row per CDR3 protein. The table lists around 300,000 distinct CDR3 sequences, around 15% of them singletons, with almost 35% in the top ten. Material for sequencing was blood. Receptor source: a middle-aged woman with Graves' ophthalmopathy.

This clonotype appeared many times. The V call is TRBV11-3, the J call TRBJ2-1, with 7 bases that match TRBD2. Trimming cost V 6 bases and J 3 bases; bases outside gene matches: 8. CDR1 and CDR2 (germline): SGHNT, YENEEA. The length of the CDR3 is 15 residues. The CDR3 sequence: CASSLSGTNYNEQFF. CDR3 nucleotides: TGTGCCAGCAGTCTGAGCGGGACTAACTACAATGAGCAGTTCTTC.

The J gene is TRBJ1-1, the V gene TRBV19, with a weak D call TRBD1 (6 bases). V lost 6 bases and J lost 2, with 19 bases in between. The CDR3 extends over 16 amino acids. Germline lookup yields CDR1 LNHDA and CDR2 SQIVND (reference sequence). Here the CDR3 DNA reads TGTGCCAGTAGCAGTCGGTCCAGGGGAGCAAACACTGAAGCTTTCTTT. Translating gives CASSSRSRGANTEAFF.

This clonotype was detected ten times or more. This chain joins TRBV11-2 and TRBJ1-5; D not resolved. The V gene's germline CDR1 is SGHAT and CDR2 FQNNGV. This CDR3 spans 13 amino acids. Trimming stripped 1 base from V and 7 bases from J, with 8 bases between. CDR3 loop: CASSLGRDQPQHF. The CDR3 coding sequence is TGTGCCAGCAGCTTAGGGCGAGACCAGCCCCAGCATTTT.

The CDR3 nucleotides read TGTGCCAGCAGTCCCCCCATGAAAGCAGGGGGCGGCGAGCAGTACTTC. Translating it yields CASSPPMKAGGGEQYF. The V and J genes are TRBV6-1 and TRBJ2-7; 8 bases agree with TRBD1. The CDR3 has 16 residues. Germline V lookup: CDR1 MNHNS, CDR2 SASEGT. The J segment lost 6 bases and the V segment lost 5 bases, leaving 15 bases of the junction unmatched.

This clonotype was found many times. V is TRBV24-1 and J is TRBJ2-7; 8 bases match TRBD1. Germline assignment: CDR1 KGHDR and CDR2 SFDVKD. The CDR3 runs 17 residues. The V segment lost 0 bases and the J segment 5 bases; nucleotides outside the gene matches: 11. In DNA form, the CDR3 reads TGTGCCACCAGTGATTTGTGTACTATCCAGGGGGCCCACGAGCAGTACTTC. Encoded protein: CATSDLCTIQGAHEQYF.

The V call is TRBV3-1, the J call TRBJ2-1; perhaps TRBD1 as D (6 bases). Trimming took 4 bases from V and 10 from J, leaving 23 bases between them. CDR1 and CDR2 from the germline V gene are LGHDT and YNNKEL (reference sequence). The CDR3 extends over 16 amino acids. Here the CDR3 DNA reads TGTGCCAGCAGCCCGTCCGGGACAAGGTTAAAATTAGAGCAGTTCTTC. Translated: CASSPSGTRLKLEQFF.

The chain joins TRBV20-1 to TRBJ1-1; D unresolved. Trimming took off 3 bases at V and 0 bases at J, with 5 bases between the two ends. The length of the CDR3 is 12 residues. Germline CDR1 reads DFQATT; CDR2 reads SNEGSKA (reference sequence). CDR3 residues: CSASRMNTEAFF. The CDR3 DNA is TGCAGTGCTAGTAGAATGAACACTGAAGCTTTCTTT.

Only a few counts were recorded for this clonotype. The V and J genes are TRBV20-1 and TRBJ2-6; TRBD1 matches 8 bases. V shed 1 base, J shed 0 bases, and the junction held 8 bases outside the gene matches. The CDR3 length is 18 residues. Per the germline V gene, CDR1 is DFQATT and CDR2 is SNEGSKA (reference sequence). The CDR3 DNA reads as TGCAGTGCTAGAGTAGGACAGGGTCTTTTCTCTGGGGCCAACGTCCTGACTTTC. It encodes CSARVGQGLFSGANVLTF.

This clonotype was counted at least ten times. The chain combines TRBV11-2 with TRBJ2-7; D is unclear. The CDR3 sequence is 13 residues long. Germline CDR1 SGHAT, CDR2 FQNNGV. Trimming removed 3 bases at V and 3 bases at J, with 9 bases between. The CDR3 protein is CASSFSTDYEQYF. The CDR3 nucleotides read TGTGCCAGCAGCTTTTCTACAGACTACGAGCAGTACTTC.

This clonotype was observed a handful of times. The J gene is TRBJ1-5, the V gene TRBV7-6; TRBD1 aligns across 8 bases. This CDR3 has 17 amino acids. Looked up from germline, CDR1 is SGHVS and CDR2 is FNYEAQ. The V segment lost 1 base and the J segment 6 bases; nucleotides outside the gene matches: 11. The CDR3 is CASSLGAPDRVSQPQHF. The DNA for the CDR3 is TGTGCCAGCAGCTTAGGGGCCCCGGACAGGGTTTCTCAGCCCCAGCATTTT.

This clonotype occurred many times. V usage is TRBV5-1 and J usage is TRBJ2-7; unclear D gene. The V and J ends lost 3 bases and 2 bases respectively, with 12 bases between them. CDR3 size: 14 residues. Germline V gene sequence: CDR1 SGHRS, CDR2 YFSETQ. The CDR3 reads CASSYMRTTYEQYF. CDR3 coding DNA: TGCGCCAGCAGCTATATGAGAACCACCTACGAGCAGTACTTC.

The sample holds many counts of this clonotype. V is TRBV3-1 and J is TRBJ2-5; D call uncertain. Trimming took 0 bases from V and 4 from J, leaving 15 bases between them. The CDR3 totals 16 residues. Germline-derived CDR1 and CDR2 are LGHDT and YNNKEL (reference sequence). In nucleotides, the CDR3 is TGTGCCAGCAGCCAAGATCTGGTGAACGCGAGAGAGACCCAGTACTTC. Translated, it gives CASSQDLVNARETQYF.

The sample holds a few counts of this clonotype. V is TRBV4-2 and J is TRBJ1-1; a possible D gene is TRBD1 (5 bases). The CDR3 has 15 residues. The V end lost 3 bases, the J end lost 1 base, and 12 bases lay between the germline ends. CDR1 and CDR2 (germline): LGHNA, YNFKEQ. The CDR3 coding sequence is TGTGCCAGCAGCCAGGAGGGACGGACGAACACTGAAGCTTTCTTT. Amino acids: CASSQEGRTNTEAFF.

This clonotype was recorded at least ten times. The chain recombines TRBV9 with TRBJ1-1; D is unclear. Germline V lookup: CDR1 SGDLS, CDR2 YYNGEE. The CDR3 consists of 12 residues. V shed 4 bases and J shed 2 bases, with 6 bases lying between them. The CDR3 spells CASSTPNTEAFF. The DNA for the CDR3 is TGTGCCAGCAGCACCCCCAACACTGAAGCTTTCTTT.

This clonotype was seen many times. This chain links TRBV28 with TRBJ1-2; D unclear. The CDR3 has 13 residues. Trimming removed 3 bases from V and 8 bases from J, with 13 bases in between. Germline CDR1 reads MDHEN; CDR2 reads SYDVKM. CDR3 coding DNA: TGTGCCAGCAGTTTGCCTTTGCAGGAAGGCTACACCTTC. Amino acid sequence: CASSLPLQEGYTF.

This clonotype was recorded a few times. CDR3 DNA sequence: TGCGCCAGCAGCCAAGATCATCGGCAGCCCCGTTTATACGAGCAGTACTTC. Translating it yields CASSQDHRQPRLYEQYF. V is TRBV4-1 and J is TRBJ2-7; D not resolved. The CDR3 covers 17 residues. Germline assignment: CDR1 MGHRA and CDR2 YSYEKL. The V end was cut by 0 bases, the J end by 4 bases, with 19 bases between.

The V call is TRBV15, the J call TRBJ1-1; D unclear. V was pared by 8 bases and J by 5 bases, with 15 bases between. Germline V gene data show CDR1 as LNHNV and CDR2 as YYDKDF (reference sequence). CDR3 length equals 13 residues. As DNA, the CDR3 is TGTGCCACCGGGTGGGAATGGGGAACTGAAGCTTTCTTT. It codes for CATGWEWGTEAFF.

This clonotype was seen only a few times. The chain joins TRBV25-1 to TRBJ2-2; D is uncertain. Trimming took 3 bases from V and 6 from J, leaving 14 bases between them. This CDR3 has 15 residues. CDR1 is MGHDK, CDR2 SYGVNS, per germline. Here the CDR3 DNA reads TGTGCCAGCAGTGAGGAAAAATCTCGACCCGGGGAGCTGTTTTTT. Amino acid sequence: CASSEEKSRPGELFF.

The sample holds many counts of this clonotype. The rearrangement links TRBV20-1 to TRBJ2-5, with TRBD2 matching over 7 bases. V gave up 4 bases and J gave up 1 base; unmatched junction bases: 3. CDR3 length equals 13 residues. Germline V lookup: CDR1 DFQATT, CDR2 SNEGSKA (reference sequence). CDR3 bases: TGCAGTGCTACAAAGCGGGGCCAAGAGACCCAGTACTTC. This codes for CSATKRGQETQYF.

The chain employs TRBV15 and TRBJ2-2, with 8 nucleotides matching TRBD1. The V gene end was trimmed by 3 bases and the J gene end by 4 bases; junction bases not matched to a gene: 4. The CDR3 sequence is 15 residues long. Germline CDR1 is LNHNV and CDR2 is YYDKDF (reference sequence). DNA for the CDR3: TGTGCCACCAGCAGGGGGACAGGAGCCACCGGGGAGCTGTTTTTT. Its protein product is CATSRGTGATGELFF.

This clonotype was seen repeatedly, ten times or more. The rearrangement joins TRBV7-2 to TRBJ1-1, with 8 bases lining up with TRBD1. This CDR3 has 14 amino acids. Unmatched junction bases numbered 6, after V lost 2 bases and J lost 7 bases. CDR1 is SGHTA and CDR2 is FQGNSA in the germline V gene. The CDR3 DNA reads as TGTGCCAGCAGCTTACAGGGACAGGCCGATGAAGCTTTCTTT. Translation gives CASSLQGQADEAFF. The complete variable domain, with remaining parts taken from reference TRBV7-2 and TRBJ1-1, reads GAGVSQSPSNKVTEKGKDVELRCDPISGHTALYWYRQSLGQGLEFLIYFQGNSAPDKSGLPSDRFSAERTGGSVSTLTIQRTQQEDSAVYLCASSLQGQADEAFFGQGTRLTVV.

This clonotype appeared many times. The CDR3 here is CASSHSWRETGEQYF. Here the CDR3 DNA reads TGTGCCAGCAGCCATAGTTGGAGGGAGACGGGTGAGCAGTACTTC. The chain carries TRBV28 and TRBJ2-7; TRBD2 might be the D (6 bases). CDR1 and CDR2 (germline): MDHEN, SYDVKM. This CDR3 has 15 residues. Trimming removed 6 bases at V and 7 bases at J, with 22 bases between.

This clonotype was observed a few times. This chain connects TRBV5-5 to TRBJ2-7, with D hard to call. The CDR3 contains 15 residues. V dropped 6 bases and J dropped 4 bases, with 20 bases sitting between them. Germline V lookup: CDR1 SGHKS, CDR2 YYEKEE (reference sequence). The CDR3 nucleotides read TGTGCCAGCAATATGGAAGGGTCCCTTCTTTACGAGCAGTACTTC. Its translation is CASNMEGSLLYEQYF.